These 17 T cell receptor beta chains were sequenced from one sample in a study of T cells after yellow fever vaccination. TCRdb reprocessed the 5' RACE reads via MiXCR and lists one record per CDR3 protein. Of under 95,000 distinct CDR3 sequences listed, approximately 7.3% are singletons. Sample: CD8+ T cells sorted from PBMCs, taken approximately 11 days after the first yellow fever vaccination. All receptors derive from a man aged 18 to 30 who received the YFV17D yellow fever vaccine.

This clonotype was picked up many times. This chain connects TRBV10-2 to TRBJ2-5, with D possibly TRBD2 on 7 matching bases. Trimming shortened V by 2 bases and J by 5 bases, and 12 bases separated the two germline ends. The CDR3 spans 14 residues. The germline gives CDR1 WSHSY, CDR2 SAAADI. Here the CDR3 DNA reads TGCGCCAGCAGTGAGGGACTAGGGGGTGAGACCCAGTACTTC. Translated, it gives CASSEGLGGETQYF.

The table lists this clonotype with a few counts. The rearrangement joins TRBV12-3 or TRBV12-4 to TRBJ1-5; the match to TRBD1 covers 7 bases. Losses at the gene ends were 2 bases for V and 6 bases for J; bases not matched to a gene: 16. CDR3 length: 18 amino acids. Here the CDR3 reads CASSLYLSRTGDFQPQHF. The CDR3 DNA sequence: TGTGCCAGCAGTTTATACCTTTCTCGGACAGGAGATTTTCAGCCCCAGCATTTT.

This clonotype has just a few counts. The gene calls are TRBV19 and TRBJ1-1; D is ambiguous. The CDR3 contains 11 residues. CDR1 is LNHDA and CDR2 is SQIVND in the germline V gene (reference sequence). Between the trimmed V and J ends, which lost 7 bases and 3 bases, there was a span of 6 bases. The chain's CDR3 is CASNGHTEAFF. The DNA for the CDR3 is TGTGCCAGTAATGGACACACTGAAGCTTTCTTT.

Ten or more counts support this clonotype. The J gene is TRBJ2-3, the V gene TRBV4-2; TRBD1 or TRBD2 may be the D gene (5 bases each). Germline loops: CDR1 LGHNA, CDR2 YNFKEQ. Trimming shortened V by 1 base and J by 4 bases, and 15 bases separated the two germline ends. The CDR3 sequence is 16 residues long. In DNA, the CDR3 is TGTGCCAGCAGCCAAGTCGAGGGGACGGCTCCAGATACGCAGTATTTT. This encodes CASSQVEGTAPDTQYF.

About this clonotype itself: A much larger clone sits a single nucleotide away, making a read error possible. The V and J genes are TRBV4-3 and TRBJ1-1; 8 nucleotides agree with TRBD1. The CDR3 is made up of 17 amino acids. Germline trimming cut 0 bases from V and 9 bases from J; bases unmatched to any gene: 15. The germline gives CDR1 LGHNA, CDR2 YSLEER. CDR3 sequence (DNA): TGCGCCAGCAGCCAAGATGATAGGACAGGGTTGATAACTAAAGCTTTCTTT. Its translation: CASSQDDRTGLITKAFF.

This clonotype was observed a handful of times. This chain uses TRBV6-5 with TRBJ2-2, with D perhaps matching TRBD1 or TRBD2 (6 bases each). This CDR3 has 15 amino acids. The V end was cut by 0 bases, the J end by 6 bases, with 11 bases between. Germline loops: CDR1 MNHEY, CDR2 SVGAGI. CDR3 nucleotide sequence: TGTGCCAGCAGTTACTCGAGGGGGGCGGCCGGGGAGCTGTTTTTT. This encodes CASSYSRGAAGELFF.

This clonotype came up many times. The rearrangement uses TRBV4-2 and TRBJ2-1, with D possibly being TRBD2 (7 bases). Germline loops: CDR1 LGHNA, CDR2 YNFKEQ. V was trimmed by 5 bases and J by 7 bases, leaving 24 bases between them. This CDR3 is built from 17 residues. The CDR3 protein is CASSILPRGAGGNEQFF. The CDR3 DNA is TGTGCCAGCAGCATCCTACCCCGGGGGGCCGGAGGTAATGAGCAGTTCTTC.

This clonotype was found many times. The chain combines TRBV15 with TRBJ2-1, with TRBD1 matching 10 bases. CDR3 size: 13 residues. V trimming: 11 bases; J trimming: 6 bases; junction bases outside the gene matches: 7. Germline V gene data show CDR1 as LNHNV and CDR2 as YYDKDF (reference sequence). The DNA of the CDR3 is TGTGCCTTCCGGGACAGGGGATTCAATGAGCAGTTCTTC. Encoded protein: CAFRDRGFNEQFF.

This clonotype came up many times. J is TRBJ2-5 and V is TRBV7-8; 7 nucleotides line up with TRBD2. The CDR3 consists of 12 residues. J gave up 2 bases and V 10 bases, and 4 bases lay outside the gene matches. Germline V CDR1 and CDR2: SGHVS, FQNEAQ. The CDR3 nucleotides read TGTGCCACCTCTAGCGGACAAGAGACCCAGTACTTC. Translating it yields CATSSGQETQYF.

At least ten counts were recorded for this clonotype. DNA of the CDR3: TGCAGCGTTGGCTACAGGGCGAACACTGAAGCTTTCTTT. Protein sequence: CSVGYRANTEAFF. This sequence joins TRBV29-1 and TRBJ1-1; weak D call: TRBD1 (6 bases). Trimming took 4 bases from V and 1 from J, leaving 10 bases between them. Germline V lookup: CDR1 SQVTM, CDR2 ANQGSEA. The CDR3 length is 13 residues.

This clonotype was detected a few times. Here the CDR3 DNA reads TGCGCCAGCAGCCAAGATCCCGGGACAGCCTACTATAATTCACCCCTCCACTTT. It specifies CASSQDPGTAYYNSPLHF. The rearrangement joins TRBV4-1 to TRBJ1-6, with 7 bases fitting TRBD1. The CDR3 runs to 18 residues. From germline, CDR1 is MGHRA and CDR2 YSYEKL. V was pared by 0 bases and J by 3 bases, with 8 bases of the junction left unmatched.

The chain combines TRBV11-1 with TRBJ2-1, with TRBD2 identical over 9 bases. The CDR3 sequence is 18 residues long. Germline V gene data show CDR1 as SGHAT and CDR2 as FQDESV (reference sequence). The ends lost 4 bases at V and 4 bases at J; junction bases unmatched: 14. The CDR3 DNA reads TGTGCCAGCAGCTCGTTAGGGTCGAGCGGGGGGCAGTACAATGAGCAGTTCTTC. This encodes CASSSLGSSGGQYNEQFF.

The table lists this clonotype with many counts. The chain couples TRBV15 to TRBJ1-6; 8 bases line up with TRBD1. The V gene's germline CDR1 is LNHNV and CDR2 YYDKDF (reference sequence). The CDR3 is 16 residues long. The J segment lost 6 bases and the V segment lost 3 bases, leaving 7 bases of the junction unmatched. The chain's CDR3 is CATSRGGQGGNSPLHF. DNA for the CDR3: TGTGCCACCAGCAGGGGTGGACAGGGTGGTAATTCACCCCTCCACTTT.

The table lists this clonotype with many counts. The CDR3 protein is CASDRRNPGNTIYF. The CDR3, as DNA: TGTGCCAGCGACAGGAGAAACCCTGGAAACACCATATATTTT. This chain uses TRBV12-3 or TRBV12-4 with TRBJ1-3; tentatively, D is TRBD1 (6 bases). V was clipped by 8 bases and J by 2 bases, with 13 bases between them. The CDR3 spans 14 residues.

This clonotype was observed a few times. The rearrangement uses TRBV15 and TRBJ2-5; D possibly corresponds to TRBD1 (5 bases). This CDR3 is 13 amino acids long. Germline CDR1 and CDR2: LNHNV and YYDKDF (reference sequence). V was shortened by 5 bases and J by 5 bases, with 12 bases between the two germline ends. CDR3 sequence: CATSFRVGETQYF. CDR3 coding DNA: TGTGCCACCAGCTTCAGGGTGGGGGAGACCCAGTACTTC.

This chain links TRBV13 with TRBJ1-5; no clear D gene. CDR1 and CDR2 (germline): PRHDT, FYEKMQ (reference sequence). The CDR3 is made up of 15 amino acids. Trimming took 0 bases from V and 9 from J, leaving 15 bases between them. The CDR3 sequence is CASSLGSDAFGPQHF. The CDR3 nucleotides read TGTGCCAGCAGCTTAGGGTCAGATGCCTTTGGGCCCCAGCATTTT.

The chain joins TRBV3-1 to TRBJ2-5, with TRBD1 as a possible D gene (7 bases). Germline lookup yields CDR1 LGHDT and CDR2 YNNKEL (reference sequence). This CDR3 has 15 residues. Trimming took 0 bases from V and 5 from J, leaving 13 bases between them. The CDR3 here is CASSQEGGGRETQYF. In DNA form, the CDR3 reads TGTGCCAGCAGCCAAGAAGGAGGGGGCAGGGAGACCCAGTACTTC.